Shown below are 27 T cell receptor beta chains from a single sample sequenced in a study of tumor-infiltrating lymphocytes in primary liver carcinoma. Bulk tissue was left unsorted, and RNA and DNA were co-extracted from about 20-30 mg of it. Constant-region priming of around 530 ng total RNA yielded TCR beta cDNA. Researchers made the TCR beta libraries by running three nested multiplex PCR rounds with slightly modified ARM-PCR. In the first two PCR rounds, TRBV1-TRBV30 forward primers were paired with a C-beta reverse primer, and each round lasted roughly 9 cycles. Each CDR3 protein is one row after TCRdb ran MiXCR on the multiplex PCR reads. The sample consists of 45,000 to 55,000 distinct CDR3 sequences, 55% to 75% of them appearing once. Sequencing was performed on liver tumor tissue from sampling region 5. The subset: tumor region T5, tumor centre. The receptors derive from a man in his forties or fifties with primary liver carcinoma and hepatitis B virus infection.

The rearrangement links TRBV6-6 to TRBJ2-5, with 7 bases matching TRBD1. CDR3 length: 17 residues. V shed 6 bases, J shed 0 bases, and the junction held 13 bases outside the gene matches. Germline assignment: CDR1 MNHNY and CDR2 SVGAGI (reference sequence). This chain's CDR3 is CASSRAYRDSDQETQYF. The CDR3 coding sequence is TGTGCCAGCAGCCGCGCATACAGGGACAGCGACCAAGAGACCCAGTACTTC.

This clonotype was counted between two and nine times. The rearrangement links TRBV6-5 to TRBJ2-7, with a weak D call TRBD1 (6 bases). The CDR3 totals 14 residues. The V and J ends lost 8 bases and 3 bases respectively, with 17 bases between them. From germline, CDR1 is MNHEY and CDR2 SVGAGI. CDR3 nucleotide sequence: TGTGCCAGCTACTCGGGGCAGGGGCACTACGAGCAGTACTTC. As protein: CASYSGQGHYEQYF.

The chain couples TRBV11-2 to TRBJ2-3; a weak D match, TRBD2 (6 bases). Per germline, CDR1 SGHAT and CDR2 FQNNGV. The CDR3 totals 14 residues. The ends were cut back, 11 bases at V and 8 bases at J, with 23 bases in the middle. CDR3 sequence: CAGGVREPACTQYF. CDR3 DNA: TGTGCCGGAGGGGTACGGGAGCCCGCATGTACGCAGTATTTT.

This clonotype came up once. Since no conserved phenylalanine or tryptophan closes the CDR3, a read error is the likely cause. The DNA of the CDR3 is TGTGCCAGCAGTGTCCTCTCCACCGGGGGGGGCGATGAGCAGTTCTAC. Protein sequence: CASSVLSTGGGDEQFY. The chain couples TRBV6-1 to TRBJ2-1, with 8 bases matching TRBD2. V dropped 4 bases and J dropped 8; count of bases not matched to a gene: 13. In germline, CDR1 is MNHNS, CDR2 SASEGT. The CDR3 length is 16 residues.

In this sample, this clonotype turned up a few times. A read error is possible here, since a much larger clone lies one base away. The J gene is TRBJ1-1, the V gene TRBV10-3; D is unclear. Looked up from germline, CDR1 is ENHRY and CDR2 is SYGVKD. This CDR3 has 15 residues. CDR3 nucleotide sequence: TGTGCCATTACCTCCGGCCCCGGCGCAGACACTGAAGCTTCCTTT. This encodes CAITSGPGADTEASF.

This clonotype was seen a single time. The junction shows a germline mismatch at one end, possibly a read error. The chain is built from TRBV14 and TRBJ2-5, with 9 bases identical to TRBD1. Germline V gene lookup returns CDR1 SGHDN and CDR2 FVKESK. This CDR3 region has 17 residues. In DNA, the CDR3 is TGTGCCAGCAGCCTCGCTGACAGGGGGATATTCGAAGAGACCCGGTACTTC. Residues: CASSLADRGIFEETRYF.

This clonotype has only a few counts. Mismatch with germline at one junction end may stem from a read error. J is TRBJ1-1 and V is TRBV28; 7 bases are a match to TRBD1. Germline V gives CDR1 MDHEN, CDR2 SYDVKM. The CDR3 spans 12 residues. CDR3 in amino acids: CASRGGLTEALF. The CDR3 DNA reads TGTGCCAGCAGAGGGGGCTTGACTGAAGCTCTCTTT.

The chain recombines TRBV7-9 with TRBJ1-6; D ambiguous. The CDR3 is 17 amino acids. The ends were cut back, 4 bases at V and 9 bases at J, with 22 bases in the middle. The germline CDR1 and CDR2 sequences are SEHNR and FQNEAQ (reference sequence). The CDR3 nucleotides read TGTGCCAGCAGCTCCACCTACCCGACATGGTGGGGTTCACCCCTCCACTTT. It specifies CASSSTYPTWWGSPLHF.

Remarks on this clonotype: The germline gene is not matched at one end of the junction; a read error may be the cause. The chain is built from TRBV11-2 and TRBJ2-1; 8 nucleotides line up with TRBD1. Germline assignment: CDR1 SGHAT and CDR2 FQNNGV. The CDR3 contains 15 residues. CDR3 sequence (DNA): TGTGCCAGTAGCTTACAAGGACCGACAGGGGATGAGCAGTTCTTC. Translating it yields CASSLQGPTGDEQFF.

This clonotype was seen only a few times. The chain recombines TRBV11-2 with TRBJ1-1; 8 bases align to TRBD1. This CDR3 spans 14 amino acids. The ends lost 6 bases at V and 7 bases at J; junction bases unmatched: 10. CDR1 is SGHAT and CDR2 is FQNNGV in the germline V gene. CDR3 DNA sequence: TGTGCCAGCAGGACCCTAGGACAGGGCGGTGAAGCTTTCTTT. This sequence encodes CASRTLGQGGEAFF.

This clonotype was counted ten times or more. This chain uses TRBV4-1 with TRBJ2-1, with D perhaps TRBD2 (6 bases). Between the trimmed V and J ends, which lost 4 bases and 8 bases, there was a span of 15 bases. The CDR3 consists of 14 residues. Germline V gene sequence: CDR1 MGHRA, CDR2 YSYEKL. DNA for the CDR3: TGCGCCAGCAGCCGCCCGGGACTCGGGGATGAGCAGTTCTTC. Translated, it gives CASSRPGLGDEQFF.

For this clonotype: The junction and the germline gene differ at one end; a read error may be behind it. The chain combines TRBV11-2 with TRBJ1-1; D uncertain. Germline values: CDR1 SGHAT, CDR2 FQNNGV. This CDR3 region has 14 residues. The CDR3 region is CASSTAGSVTEVFF. In DNA, the CDR3 is TGTGCTAGCAGCACAGCCGGTTCCGTGACTGAAGTTTTCTTT. The whole variable domain, remainder taken from reference TRBV11-2 and TRBJ1-1, is EAGVAQSPRYKIIEKRQSVAFWCNPISGHATLYWYQQILGQGPKLLIQFQNNGVVDDSQLPKDRFSAERLKGVDSTLKIQPAKLEDSAVYLCASSTAGSVTEVFFGQGTRLTVV.

With regard to this clonotype: Relative to the germline gene, one junction end is altered; a read error may explain this. The chain links TRBV10-2 to TRBJ1-1; D is undetermined. Germline V gene data show CDR1 as WSHSY and CDR2 as SAAADI. CDR3 length: 13 amino acids. In nucleotides, the CDR3 is TGTGCCAGCAGCTGTAACAGTAACACTGAAGCTTTCTTT. Translating it yields CASSCNSNTEAFF.

With regard to this clonotype: At one end, the junction sequence differs from germline, possibly due to a read error. The chain combines TRBV4-1 with TRBJ1-4; maybe TRBD1 (6 bases). Germline values: CDR1 MGHRA, CDR2 YSYEKL. This CDR3 region has 13 residues. This CDR3 is CASSQARQESLVF. CDR3 coding DNA: TGCGCCAGCAGCCAGGCCAGACAGGAAAGTCTGGTTTTT.

As concerns this clonotype: Without the conserved terminal phenylalanine or tryptophan, this CDR3 likely stems from a read error. The V gene is TRBV6-2 or TRBV6-3, the J gene TRBJ2-5, with TRBD2 identical over 8 bases. This CDR3 contains 14 residues. Trimming at V came to 5 bases and at J to 7 bases, leaving 9 bases not matched to a gene. Germline V gene data show CDR1 as MNHEY and CDR2 as SVGEGT. CDR3 DNA sequence: TGTGCCAGCAGTCGTGGGACTAGAATCGGGACCCAGTACCTC. Its translation: CASSRGTRIGTQYL.

As for this clonotype: An end of the junction differs from the germline gene, which may be a read error. V gene TRBV6-5 combines with J gene TRBJ2-6; maybe TRBD1 (6 bases). Germline V lookup: CDR1 MNHEY, CDR2 SVGAGI. CDR3 length: 18 residues. CDR3 region: CASSFWTVMKAGANVLTF. CDR3 DNA: TGTGCCAGCAGTTTTTGGACAGTGATGAAAGCTGGGGCCAACGTTCTGACTTTC.

About this clonotype itself: One end of the junction does not line up with germline, which may come from a read error. The chain recombines TRBV6-1 with TRBJ2-5, with D hard to call. The CDR3 has 13 residues. Per the germline V gene, CDR1 is MNHNS and CDR2 is SASEGT. The CDR3 DNA reads as TGTACCAGCACCCTGCGCCGGGCAGAGACCCAGTACTTC. Its protein product is CTSTLRRAETQYF.

This clonotype was picked up a small number of times. The gene calls are TRBV19 and TRBJ2-6; D gene unclear. Per germline, CDR1 LNHDA and CDR2 SQIVND (reference sequence). Trimming took 0 bases from V and 1 from J, leaving 13 bases between them. This CDR3 region has 18 residues. Here the CDR3 reads CASSIEFFEASGANVLTF. The CDR3 DNA is TGTGCCAGTAGTATAGAATTTTTCGAGGCTTCTGGGGCCAACGTCCTGACTTTC. The full variable domain, rest sourced from reference TRBV19 and TRBJ2-6, is DGGITQSPKYLFRKEGQNVTLSCEQNLNHDAMYWYRQDPGQGLRLIYYSQIVNDFQKGDIAEGYSVSREKKESFPLTVTSAQKNPTAFYLCASSIEFFEASGANVLTFGAGSRLTVL.

The CDR3, as DNA: TGTGCCAGTAAATCCATAGCGGATAGCACAGATACGCAGTATTTT. Amino acids: CASKSIADSTDTQYF. The gene calls are TRBV6-5 and TRBJ2-3; weak D call: TRBD2 (6 bases). Germline V gene lookup returns CDR1 MNHEY and CDR2 SVGAGI. Trimming left V 9 bases short and J 0 bases short, with 16 bases between. The CDR3 loop spans 15 amino acids.

The rearrangement joins TRBV11-1 to TRBJ2-3; TRBD2 matches 7 bases. The CDR3 has 16 amino acids. V shed 9 bases, J shed 4 bases, and the junction held 16 bases outside the gene matches. In germline, CDR1 is SGHAT, CDR2 FQDESV (reference sequence). The CDR3: CASSLGTNTQADTQYF. Here the CDR3 DNA reads TGTGCCAGTAGCCTCGGGACTAACACACAAGCAGATACGCAGTATTTT.

This clonotype has ten or more counts. V and J are TRBV12-3 or TRBV12-4 and TRBJ1-2; D not certain. This CDR3 has 12 residues. V was trimmed by 2 bases and J by 2 bases, leaving 3 bases between them. CDR3 DNA: TGTGCCAGCAGTTTACAGAACTATGGCTACACCTTC. This gives the protein CASSLQNYGYTF.

The table lists this clonotype with a count of one. At one of its ends the junction is not consistent with the germline gene, which may arise from a read error. This chain connects TRBV11-2 to TRBJ1-1, with D hard to call. Germline CDR1 is SGHAT and CDR2 is FQNNGV. The CDR3 has 13 amino acids. The CDR3 bases are TGTACCAGCAGCTTTAGAAGGAGCACTGAAGCTTTCTTT. This translates into CTSSFRRSTEAFF.

This clonotype was seen more than once but under ten times. An end of the junction differs from the germline gene, which may be a read error. This chain connects TRBV28 to TRBJ2-4; D gene unclear. The CDR3 is 16 residues long. Germline CDR1 and CDR2: MDHEN and SYDVKM. The CDR3 loop reads CVSSLASGLAKNIQYF. CDR3 in DNA: TGTGTCAGCAGTTTAGCTTCCGGGCTGGCCAAAAACATTCAGTACTTC. The entire variable domain, with the rest obtained from reference TRBV28 and TRBJ2-4, is as follows: DVKVTQSSRYLVKRTGEKVFLECVQDMDHENMFWYRQDPGLGLRLIYFSYDVKMKEKGDIPEGYSVSREKKERFSLILESASTNQTSMYLCVSSLASGLAKNIQYFGAGTRLSVL.

By sample share, this clonotype is medium-sized. The chain uses TRBV11-3 and TRBJ2-1, with TRBD1 as a possible D gene (5 bases). CDR1 SGHNT and CDR2 YENEEA come from the germline V gene. The CDR3 length is 14 residues. V shed 1 base and J shed 6 bases, with 10 bases lying between them. Here the CDR3 DNA reads TGTGCCAGCAGCTTAGTTGGGCAGGGCAATGAGCAGTTCTTC. This translates into CASSLVGQGNEQFF.

By frequency in the sample, this clonotype is medium-sized. The V gene is TRBV11-2, the J gene TRBJ2-3; 7 bases map to TRBD1. This CDR3 comprises 13 residues. V dropped 6 bases and J dropped 6; count of bases not matched to a gene: 6. Germline V gene lookup returns CDR1 SGHAT and CDR2 FQNNGV. Here the CDR3 reads CASRTGNVDTQYF. CDR3 bases: TGTGCCAGCAGGACAGGGAACGTGGATACGCAGTATTTT.

This clonotype appeared many times. The rearrangement joins TRBV28 to TRBJ2-2; 8 nucleotides match TRBD2. The CDR3 extends over 18 amino acids. Germline loops: CDR1 MDHEN, CDR2 SYDVKM. Losses at the gene ends were 3 bases for V and 0 bases for J; bases not matched to a gene: 9. CDR3 amino acids: CASSFDRAGAPNTGELFF. The CDR3 DNA sequence: TGTGCCAGCAGTTTCGACCGAGCGGGAGCCCCGAACACCGGGGAGCTGTTTTTT. The variable domain in full, completed from reference TRBV28 and TRBJ2-2, reads DVKVTQSSRYLVKRTGEKVFLECVQDMDHENMFWYRQDPGLGLRLIYFSYDVKMKEKGDIPEGYSVSREKKERFSLILESASTNQTSMYLCASSFDRAGAPNTGELFFGEGSRLTVL.

A single count supports this clonotype. This sequence joins TRBV5-6 and TRBJ2-3; 10 nucleotides align to TRBD2. Trimming at V came to 2 bases and at J to 4 bases, leaving 28 bases not matched to a gene. This CDR3 spans 23 amino acids. From germline, CDR1 is SGHDT and CDR2 YYEEEE. The CDR3 here is CASSFILWTPRSGRGRGADTQYF. The CDR3 nucleotides are TGTGCCAGCAGCTTCATCCTCTGGACACCTCGCAGCGGGAGGGGTAGGGGCGCAGATACGCAGTATTTT. Full variable domain (remainder filled in from reference TRBV5-6 and TRBJ2-3): DAGVTQSPTHLIKTRGQQVTLRCSPKSGHDTVSWYQQALGQGPQFIFQYYEEEERQRGNFPDRFSGHQFPNYSSELNVNALLLGDSALYLCASSFILWTPRSGRGRGADTQYFGPGTRLTVL.